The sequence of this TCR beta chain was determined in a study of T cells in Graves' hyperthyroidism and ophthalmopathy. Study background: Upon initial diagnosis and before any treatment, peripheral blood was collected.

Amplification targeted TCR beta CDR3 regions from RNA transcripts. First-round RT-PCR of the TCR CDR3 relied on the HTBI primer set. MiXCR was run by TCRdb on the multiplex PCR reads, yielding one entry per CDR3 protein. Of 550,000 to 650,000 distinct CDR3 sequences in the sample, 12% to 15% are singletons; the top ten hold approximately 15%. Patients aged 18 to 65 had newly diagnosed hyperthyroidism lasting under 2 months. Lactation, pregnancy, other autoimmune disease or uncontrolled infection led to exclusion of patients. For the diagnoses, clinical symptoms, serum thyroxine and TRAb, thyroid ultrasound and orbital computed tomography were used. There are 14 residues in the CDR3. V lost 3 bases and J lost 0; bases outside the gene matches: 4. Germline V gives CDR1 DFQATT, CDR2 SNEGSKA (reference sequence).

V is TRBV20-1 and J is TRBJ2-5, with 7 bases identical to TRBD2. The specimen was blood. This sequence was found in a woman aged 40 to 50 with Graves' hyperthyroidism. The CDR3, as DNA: TGCAGTGCTAGGACTAGCCGGTACCAAGAGACCCAGTACTTC. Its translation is CSARTSRYQETQYF.